This T cell receptor beta chain was recovered during a study of shared clonotypes between healthy human individuals. CDR1 and CDR2 (germline): SEHNR, FQNEAQ (reference sequence). The V gene lost 6 bases and the J gene lost 8 bases, with 22 bases spanning the gap. This CDR3 has 15 residues. The material for each subset, its genomic DNA, was split evenly across several immunoSEQ plates. Data came from immunoSEQ multiplex PCR; TCRdb stores just in-frame clones and leaves some out. The sample records about 2.3 million clones, under 95% being singletons. This TCR was recovered from a man younger than 35 in good health. Some clones in this sample may be carry-over from other donors' samples. V is TRBV7-9 and J is TRBJ1-2, with a weak D call TRBD1 (6 bases). What was sequenced was naive CD4+ T cells from PBMCs. Subset indicated: CD45RA+ positively selected. The CDR3 region has the DNA TGTGCCAGCAGTCCTCTCCGGGACACGGTTGGAGGCTACACCTTC. Protein sequence: CASSPLRDTVGGYTF. The full variable domain, rest sourced from reference TRBV7-9 and TRBJ1-2, is DTGVSQNPRHKITKRGQNVTFRCDPISEHNRLYWYRQTLGQGPEFLTYFQNEAQLEKSRLLSDRFSAERPKGSFSTLEIQRTEQGDSAMYLCASSPLRDTVGGYTFGSGTRLTVV.